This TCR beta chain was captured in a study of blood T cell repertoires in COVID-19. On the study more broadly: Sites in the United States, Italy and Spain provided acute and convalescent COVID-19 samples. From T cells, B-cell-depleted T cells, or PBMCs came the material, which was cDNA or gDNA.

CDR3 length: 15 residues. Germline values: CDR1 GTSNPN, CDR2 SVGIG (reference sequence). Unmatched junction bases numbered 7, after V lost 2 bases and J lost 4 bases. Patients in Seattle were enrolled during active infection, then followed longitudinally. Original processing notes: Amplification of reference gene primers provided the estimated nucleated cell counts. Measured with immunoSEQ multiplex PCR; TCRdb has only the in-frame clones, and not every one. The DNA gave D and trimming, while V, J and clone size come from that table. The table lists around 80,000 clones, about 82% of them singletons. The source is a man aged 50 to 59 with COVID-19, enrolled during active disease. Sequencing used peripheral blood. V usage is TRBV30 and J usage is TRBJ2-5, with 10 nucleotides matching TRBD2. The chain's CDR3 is CAWSNQREGAETQYF. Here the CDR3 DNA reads TGTGCCTGGAGTAACCAGCGGGAGGGGGCAGAGACCCAGTACTTC.